These T cell receptor beta chains were read from a single sample in a study of cytomegalovirus exposure and HLA in healthy donors. Produced via immunoSEQ multiplex PCR; TCRdb's table is partial and in-frame only. This sample carries 100,000 to 150,000 clones, about nine tenths of them seen once, and the ten largest clones take less than 2%. The sequenced sample was PBMCs. These receptors were collected from a man younger than 30 in good health and CMV-seronegative. The CDR3 runs from the conserved cysteine through the conserved F or W. D genes are given only for firm matches. The size entry is marked missing in some rows and otherwise reads once, few, many or a size class.

v_call,clone_size,d_call,j_call,cdr3_aa,cdr3_nt
TRBV27,.,TRBD2,TRBJ2-1,CASRPGLAPGGQFF,TGTGCCAGCAGACCGGGACTAGCCCCAGGGGGGCAGTTCTTC
TRBV28,.,.,TRBJ2-7,CASSFGLLYEQYF,TGTGCCAGCAGTTTCGGACTGCTCTACGAGCAGTACTTC
TRBV20-1,.,.,TRBJ1-2,CNQQGIDGYTF,TGCAACCAACAGGGAATCGATGGCTACACCTTC
TRBV6-5,.,.,TRBJ1-2,CASSPGMYVSYTF,TGTGCCAGCAGTCCCGGGATGTATGTGAGCTACACCTTC
TRBV6-6,.,TRBD1,TRBJ2-2,CASRGTTGATGELFF,TGTGCCAGCAGGGGAACGACAGGGGCCACCGGGGAGCTGTTTTTT
TRBV6-5,.,TRBD1,TRBJ1-2,CASSFAGTGYGYTF,TGTGCCAGCAGTTTCGCCGGGACAGGCTATGGCTACACCTTC
TRBV5-1,.,TRBD1,TRBJ1-2,CASSPDRDRGSSGYTF,TGCGCCAGCAGCCCAGACCGGGACAGGGGATCGAGTGGCTACACCTTC
TRBV4-1,once,.,TRBJ2-4,CASSPQVAIRIQYF,TGCGCCAGCAGCCCGCAGGTAGCGATACGCATTCAGTACTTC
TRBV18,.,.,TRBJ1-5,CASSPSRGWNQPQHF,TGTGCCAGCTCACCGTCCAGGGGATGGAATCAGCCCCAGCATTTT
TRBV6-1,.,TRBD2,TRBJ2-7,CASSELGLAGGLGQYF,TGTGCCAGCAGTGAATTAGGACTAGCGGGAGGCCTCGGGCAGTACTTC
TRBV5-6,.,TRBD1,TRBJ2-1,CASSLVAQGAIPFDEQFF,TGTGCCAGCAGCTTGGTAGCCCAGGGGGCTATCCCCTTCGATGAGCAGTTCTTC
TRBV27,.,.,TRBJ1-2,CASSLVSGDNGYTF,TGTGCCAGCAGTTTAGTTTCGGGAGACAATGGCTACACCTTC
TRBV5-1,.,TRBD2,TRBJ2-5,CASSLDGGGGGETQYF,TGCGCCAGCAGCTTGGATGGCGGGGGGGGCGGAGAGACCCAGTACTTC
TRBV27,few,.,TRBJ1-5,CASSTQGRNQPQHF,TGTGCCAGCAGTACACAGGGCCGCAATCAGCCCCAGCATTTT
TRBV27,.,.,TRBJ1-1,CASSYSPGTEAFF,TGTGCCAGCAGTTATTCTCCGGGCACTGAAGCTTTCTTT
TRBV18,.,.,TRBJ2-7,CASSQEFVSYEQYF,TGTGCCAGCTCACAGGAGTTTGTGTCCTACGAGCAGTACTTC
TRBV30,once,TRBD1,TRBJ2-5,CACHHQQGNQETQYF,TGTGCCTGCCACCACCAACAGGGGAACCAAGAGACCCAGTACTTC
TRBV7-2,.,TRBD2,TRBJ2-7,CASSLALAGASEQYF,TGTGCCAGCAGCTTAGCGTTGGCGGGAGCCAGTGAGCAGTACTTC
TRBV6-6,.,TRBD2,TRBJ2-7,CASRSGRAIYEQYF,TGTGCCAGCAGAAGCGGGAGGGCCATTTACGAGCAGTACTTC
TRBV28,.,.,TRBJ2-5,CASSLRRRGSETQYF,TGTGCCAGCAGTTTACGACGGAGGGGCAGTGAGACCCAGTACTTC
TRBV7-9,.,.,TRBJ2-1,CASSHEVASEQFF,TGTGCCAGCAGCCACGAGGTGGCTAGTGAGCAGTTCTTC
TRBV7-9,.,.,TRBJ2-2,CASSLGRENTGELFF,TGTGCCAGCAGCTTAGGCAGGGAGAACACCGGGGAGCTGTTTTTT
TRBV7-6,.,TRBD2,TRBJ2-7,CASSAIAGMDEQYF,TGTGCCAGCAGCGCCATAGCGGGGATGGACGAGCAGTACTTC
TRBV10-2,.,TRBD2,TRBJ2-1,CASRTSGRGNEQFF,TGCGCCAGCCGTACTAGCGGGAGGGGTAATGAGCAGTTCTTC
TRBV28,.,.,TRBJ2-5,CASSFGPGQPVTNQETQYF,TGTGCCAGCAGTTTCGGCCCCGGACAGCCTGTTACCAACCAAGAGACCCAGTACTTC
TRBV18,.,TRBD1,TRBJ2-7,CASSPTGTGGLEQYF,TGTGCCAGCTCACCTACCGGGACAGGGGGCCTCGAGCAGTACTTC